These T cell receptor beta chains were read from a single sample in a study of shared clonotypes between healthy human individuals. Sequenced by immunoSEQ multiplex PCR; TCRdb stores in-frame clones only, minus some. The sample carries roughly 500,000 clones, around 79% recorded once. The sequenced sample consisted of PBMCs. These receptor sequences come from a woman in her forties in good health. Some clones in this sample may be carry-over from other donors' samples. Each CDR3 is given with its conserved first and last residue. Fields, in order: V gene, clone size, D gene, J gene, CDR3 protein, CDR3 DNA. D genes are given only for firm matches. For some rows the clone size is stated as once, few or many, or as a class when expanded; others skip it.

TRBV5-1	-	TRBD2	TRBJ2-2	CASSLRGGLAGEGELFF	TGCGCCAGCAGCTTGAGGGGTGGACTAGCGGGAGAAGGGGAGCTGTTTTTT
TRBV4-2	-	TRBD2	TRBJ2-7	CASSQDWTGGYEQYF	TGTGCCAGCAGCCAAGATTGGACGGGGGGCTACGAGCAGTACTTC
TRBV28	-	-	TRBJ1-2	CASSRRGYGYTF	TGTGCCAGCAGCCGGCGTGGCTATGGCTACACCTTC
TRBV28	-	-	TRBJ2-3	CASSPRRDLDTQYF	TGTGCCAGCAGTCCCCGGCGGGACCTAGATACGCAGTATTTT
TRBV28	-	TRBD1	TRBJ1-4	CASSGGAGTGREKLFF	TGTGCCAGCAGCGGAGGCGCGGGGACAGGGCGGGAAAAACTGTTTTTT
TRBV18	-	-	TRBJ2-7	CASSPGGGSYEQYF	TGTGCCAGCTCACCTGGAGGAGGGAGCTACGAGCAGTACTTC
TRBV9	-	TRBD1	TRBJ2-7	CASSAGGQGGREQYF	TGTGCCAGCAGCGCGGGGGGACAGGGTGGACGCGAGCAGTACTTC
TRBV5-5	-	TRBD2	TRBJ2-1	CASRQRGESGNEQFF	TGTGCCAGCAGGCAGCGGGGTGAGAGTGGCAATGAGCAGTTCTTC
TRBV18	-	-	TRBJ2-7	CASSPVGRADEQYF	TGTGCCAGCTCACCAGTTGGCAGGGCCGACGAGCAGTACTTC
TRBV19	-	-	TRBJ1-2	CASSIGAEQTIYGYTF	TGTGCCAGTAGTATCGGGGCCGAACAGACTATCTATGGCTACACCTTC
TRBV4-2	-	TRBD1	TRBJ1-5	CASSQVFQGGVQPQHF	TGTGCCAGCAGCCAAGTATTCCAGGGGGGCGTGCAGCCCCAGCATTTT
TRBV20-1	-	-	TRBJ2-7	CSAFDTNEQYF	TGCAGTGCCTTTGATACAAACGAGCAGTACTTC
TRBV4-1	-	-	TRBJ1-1	CASSQGGANTEAFF	TGCGCCAGCAGCCAAGGAGGGGCGAACACTGAAGCTTTCTTT
TRBV15	-	TRBD1	TRBJ2-1	CATSRVGTGAYNEQFF	TGTGCCACCAGCAGAGTTGGGACAGGGGCCTACAATGAGCAGTTCTTC
TRBV2	few	-	TRBJ2-1	CASLGTTYNEQFF	TGTGCCAGCCTAGGGACCACCTACAATGAGCAGTTCTTC
TRBV7-8	-	-	TRBJ2-7	CASSLVPGREQYF	TGTGCCAGCAGCTTAGTACCTGGTCGGGAGCAGTACTTC
TRBV27	-	-	TRBJ1-2	CASSLQGTRNYGYTF	TGTGCCAGCAGTTTACAGGGAACGCGGAACTATGGCTACACCTTC
TRBV30	-	TRBD1	TRBJ1-2	CAWSKHRGPNYGYTF	TGTGCCTGGAGTAAACACAGGGGGCCTAACTATGGCTACACCTTC
TRBV4-1	-	-	TRBJ2-7	CASSLRRNYEQYF	TGCGCCAGCAGCCTTAGACGGAACTACGAGCAGTACTTC
TRBV6-4	-	-	TRBJ1-6	CASSDRPENSPLHF	TGTGCCAGCAGTGACCGCCCCGAGAATTCACCCCTCCACTTT
TRBV29-1	once	-	TRBJ2-7	CSVESHDEQHF	TGCAGCGTTGAATCCCACGACGAGCAGCACTTC
TRBV6-1	-	TRBD1	TRBJ1-5	CASSWDRVSNQPQHF	TGTGCCAGCAGCTGGGACAGAGTTAGCAATCAGCCCCAGCATTTT
TRBV11-2	once	-	TRBJ2-3	CASSLIGGSTDTQYF	TGTGCCAGCAGCTTAATCGGGGGCAGCACAGATACGCAGTATTTT
TRBV18	-	-	TRBJ2-7	CASSPPSSDEQYF	TGCGCCAGCTCACCACCGTCAAGTGACGAGCAGTACTTC
TRBV27	-	-	TRBJ1-5	CASSWGAGSNQPQHF	TGTGCCAGCAGTTGGGGGGCAGGGAGCAATCAGCCCCAGCATTTT
TRBV9	-	-	TRBJ2-7	CASSVGGGMSYEQYF	TGTGCCAGCAGCGTAGGCGGCGGGATGAGCTACGAGCAGTACTTC
TRBV19	-	-	TRBJ2-7	CASRGGLTYEQYF	TGTGCCAGTAGAGGGGGACTGACCTACGAGCAGTACTTC
TRBV9	once	-	TRBJ2-5	CASSVYGQETQYF	TGTGCCAGCAGCGTATACGGACAAGAGACCCAGTACTTC
TRBV6-5	few	TRBD1	TRBJ1-2	CASSDRANYGYTF	TGTGCCAGCTCGGACAGGGCTAACTATGGCTACACCTTC
TRBV9	-	-	TRBJ1-4	CASSEGTEPKEKLFF	TGTGCCAGCAGCGAAGGGACCGAACCTAAGGAAAAACTGTTTTTT
TRBV30	-	-	TRBJ2-3	CAWTASTDTQYF	TGTGCCTGGACAGCTAGCACAGATACGCAGTATTTT
TRBV5-1	-	-	TRBJ2-5	CASSLESNQETQYF	TGCGCCAGCAGCTTGGAAAGTAACCAAGAGACCCAGTACTTC
TRBV29-1	many	TRBD2	TRBJ2-3	CSVEILGGGGTDTQYF	TGCAGCGTTGAAATCCTCGGCGGGGGGGGCACAGATACGCAGTATTTT
TRBV27	-	-	TRBJ2-6	CASSYSGANVLTF	TGTGCCAGCAGTTACTCTGGGGCCAACGTCCTGACTTTC
TRBV11-2	-	TRBD2	TRBJ2-1	CASSLLREGNNEQFF	TGTGCCAGCAGCCTCCTACGGGAGGGCAACAATGAGCAGTTCTTC
TRBV7-7	-	-	TRBJ1-3	CASSAPQRGNTIYF	TGTGCCAGCAGCGCCCCCCAGCGGGGAAACACCATATATTTT
TRBV29-1	-	-	TRBJ1-2	CSGYRDGYTF	TGCAGCGGTTACAGGGATGGCTACACCTTC
TRBV30	-	TRBD1	TRBJ2-7	CAWTRDSHYEQYF	TGTGCCTGGACCCGGGACAGCCACTACGAGCAGTACTTC
TRBV7-8	-	TRBD1	TRBJ2-7	CASSPEQGAYYEQYF	TGTGCCAGCAGCCCAGAACAGGGGGCCTACTACGAGCAGTACTTC
TRBV6-5	-	-	TRBJ1-4	CASSPDRRSEKLFF	TGTGCCAGCAGTCCTGACAGGCGGAGTGAAAAACTGTTTTTT
TRBV4-1	-	-	TRBJ2-2	CASSQEQGTGELFF	TGCGCCAGCAGCCAGGAACAGGGCACCGGGGAGCTGTTTTTT
TRBV28	-	TRBD1	TRBJ2-5	CASTESGGQETQYF	TGTGCCAGCACCGAATCAGGGGGCCAAGAGACCCAGTACTTC
TRBV7-3	once	-	TRBJ2-1	CASSPRRAAYNEQFF	TGTGCCAGCAGCCCACGGAGGGCTGCCTACAATGAGCAGTTCTTC
TRBV14	-	-	TRBJ1-1	CASSQDLLLNTEAFF	TGTGCCAGCAGCCAAGACCTATTGTTGAACACTGAAGCTTTCTTT
TRBV6-5	once	-	TRBJ1-1	CASRIGQLVDTEAFF	TGTGCCAGCAGGATAGGACAGCTCGTCGACACTGAAGCTTTCTTT
TRBV7-2	once	-	TRBJ2-5	CASSFTGLRETQYF	TGTGCCAGCAGCTTCACAGGGTTGAGAGAGACCCAGTACTTC
TRBV6-1	-	-	TRBJ2-3	CASSQLAIGTDTQYF	TGTGCCAGCAGTCAACTAGCTATAGGCACAGATACGCAGTATTTT
TRBV18	-	TRBD2	TRBJ2-3	CASSVLAGGPSDTQYF	TGTGCCAGCTCAGTTCTAGCGGGAGGGCCCTCAGATACGCAGTATTTT
TRBV5-6	-	-	TRBJ2-5	CASSSLGLETQYF	TGTGCCAGCAGCTCCCTCGGCCTAGAGACCCAGTACTTC
TRBV5-4	-	-	TRBJ2-5	CASSLAGSQETQYF	TGTGCCAGCAGCTTGGCCGGGTCTCAAGAGACCCAGTACTTC
TRBV27	few	-	TRBJ2-5	CASSLVQDEETQYF	TGTGCCAGCAGTTTGGTACAGGACGAAGAGACCCAGTACTTC
TRBV5-6	-	-	TRBJ1-5	CASSLYSAGASNQPQHF	TGTGCCAGCAGCTTGTATTCGGCAGGGGCAAGCAATCAGCCCCAGCATTTT
TRBV30	few	-	TRBJ1-5	CAWSVLGDQPQHF	TGTGCCTGGAGTGTACTTGGGGACCAGCCCCAGCATTTT
TRBV28	once	-	TRBJ1-5	CASRYEGLGNQPQHF	TGTGCCAGCAGGTATGAGGGATTAGGCAATCAGCCCCAGCATTTT